The 19 T cell receptor beta chains reported below all come from one sample, sequenced in a study of T cell changes during pregnancy in multiple sclerosis (dated by TCRdb to about 2019). Libraries were built with the immunoSEQ multiplex PCR assay. TCRdb's version of the immuneACCESS table is confined to in-frame rearrangements and falls short of the full clone set. An unresolved V gene accounts for under half of the shortfall where checked; the remainder is of unknown origin. The sample includes 70,000 to 75,000 clones, with around nine tenths observed a single time. 2% of the sample belongs to the ten largest clones. The specimen was peripheral blood, collected in the second trimester of pregnancy. These receptors came from a female donor with multiple sclerosis, enrolled in a pregnancy study.

The chain combines TRBV30 with TRBJ1-6, with TRBD1 matching over 8 bases. The CDR3 contains 14 residues. V lost 0 bases, J lost 10 bases, and 5 bases stayed unmatched. Germline lookup yields CDR1 GTSNPN and CDR2 SVGIG (reference sequence). CDR3 nucleotide sequence: TGTGCCTGGAGTGTAAGACAGGGGAGATCACCCCTCCACTTT. Amino acids: CAWSVRQGRSPLHF. The variable domain in full, completed from reference TRBV30 and TRBJ1-6, reads SQTIHQWPATLVQPVGSPLSLECTVEGTSNPNLYWYRQAAGRGLQLLFYSVGIGQISSEVPQNLSASRPQDRQFILSSKKLLLSDSGFYLCAWSVRQGRSPLHFGNGTRLTVT.

The V gene is TRBV7-8, the J gene TRBJ2-7, with TRBD1 matching over 7 bases. V was pared by 2 bases and J by 7 bases, with 5 bases of the junction left unmatched. Germline CDR1 SGHVS, CDR2 FQNEAQ. This CDR3 has 13 residues. CDR3 in DNA: TGTGCCAGCAGCTTAAGTCAGGACAGGGAGCAGTACTTC. Translating it yields CASSLSQDREQYF.

This clone was counted between two and nine times. This chain uses TRBV11-2 with TRBJ1-2; D gene ambiguous. V was shortened by 5 bases and J by 7 bases, with 17 bases between the two germline ends. Germline CDR1 SGHAT, CDR2 FQNNGV. CDR3 length: 14 residues. The CDR3 here is CASSPPGIGGGYTF. CDR3 in DNA: TGTGCCAGCAGCCCTCCCGGGATTGGTGGTGGCTACACCTTC.

The V gene is TRBV2, the J gene TRBJ1-4; 11 bases align to TRBD1. V gave up 7 bases and J gave up 14 bases; unmatched junction bases: 12. Germline V CDR1 and CDR2: SNHLY, FYNNEI. The length of the CDR3 is 14 residues. The chain's CDR3 is CASNNGQGAARLFF. In DNA, the CDR3 is TGTGCCAGCAACAACGGACAGGGGGCCGCGAGGCTGTTTTTT.

This chain links TRBV5-1 with TRBJ1-1; D unclear. This CDR3 is built from 13 residues. Trimming took off 4 bases at V and 0 bases at J, with 7 bases between the two ends. Germline CDR1 reads SGHRS; CDR2 reads YFSETQ. This CDR3 reads CASSPRVNTEAFF. The CDR3 DNA follows: TGCGCCAGCAGCCCACGGGTGAACACTGAAGCTTTCTTT. Full variable domain (outside the CDR3, taken from reference TRBV5-1 and TRBJ1-1): KAGVTQTPRYLIKTRGQQVTLSCSPISGHRSVSWYQQTPGQGLQFLFEYFSETQRNKGNFPGRFSGRQFSNSRSEMNVSTLELGDSALYLCASSPRVNTEAFFGQGTRLTVV.

CDR3 nucleotides: TGTGCCAGCAGTTCCTATAGCGGGAGAGGGGACACCGGGGAGCTGTTTTTT. It is translated as CASSSYSGRGDTGELFF. The genes are TRBV28 and TRBJ2-2, with TRBD2 matching 9 bases. The CDR3 is 17 amino acids. V lost 4 bases, J lost 3 bases, and 9 bases stayed unmatched. CDR1 MDHEN and CDR2 SYDVKM come from the germline V gene. The full variable domain, with the rest looked up from reference TRBV28 and TRBJ2-2, is DVKVTQSSRYLVKRTGEKVFLECVQDMDHENMFWYRQDPGLGLRLIYFSYDVKMKEKGDIPEGYSVSREKKERFSLILESASTNQTSMYLCASSSYSGRGDTGELFFGEGSRLTVL.

The rearrangement uses TRBV20-1 and TRBJ2-1; 8 bases are a match to TRBD2. Unmatched junction bases numbered 3, after V lost 6 bases and J lost 8 bases. The CDR3 extends over 11 amino acids. Germline CDR1 DFQATT, CDR2 SNEGSKA (reference sequence). CDR3 bases: TGCAGTGCGGGACTAGTCGATGAGCAGTTCTTC. Its protein is CSAGLVDEQFF.

This chain links TRBV10-3 with TRBJ1-1; TRBD1 matches at 7 bases. The CDR3 spans 13 residues. The trim removed 10 bases at V and 2 bases at J, leaving 7 bases unmatched. Per germline, CDR1 ENHRY and CDR2 SYGVKD. Here the CDR3 DNA reads TGTGCCACGTCACAGGGGTTAAACACTGAAGCTTTCTTT. Translating it yields CATSQGLNTEAFF.

The gene calls are TRBV11-3 and TRBJ2-3, with 7 bases aligning to TRBD1. CDR3 size: 16 residues. V lost 4 bases to trimming and J lost 3 bases; unmatched junction nucleotides: 10. The germline gives CDR1 SGHNT, CDR2 YENEEA. The DNA for the CDR3 is TGTGCCAGCAGCTCTTACTCGACAGGGAGTACAGATACGCAGTATTTT. It encodes CASSSYSTGSTDTQYF.

This clone was counted between two and nine times. Other nucleotide sequences in the sample specify the same CDR3. The chain is built from TRBV7-3 and TRBJ1-1; the D gene is possibly TRBD1 (5 bases). The V end lost 0 bases, the J end lost 3 bases, and 8 bases lay between the germline ends. Germline CDR1 SGHTA, CDR2 FQGTGA. This CDR3 contains 14 residues. CDR3 in DNA: TGTGCCAGCAGCTTAACGGGAGGGGACACTGAAGCTTTCTTT. Translated, it gives CASSLTGGDTEAFF.

This clone was detected once. This chain links TRBV19 with TRBJ1-1, with unresolved D. The CDR3 is made up of 16 amino acids. Germline V gene lookup returns CDR1 LNHDA and CDR2 SQIVND (reference sequence). V lost 5 bases, J lost 1 base, and 17 bases lay in between. CDR3 in amino acids: CASSVYHSGSNTEAFF. DNA for the CDR3: TGTGCCAGTAGTGTTTATCACTCGGGATCGAACACTGAAGCTTTCTTT. The variable domain in full, with the rest retrieved from reference TRBV19 and TRBJ1-1, is DGGITQSPKYLFRKEGQNVTLSCEQNLNHDAMYWYRQDPGQGLRLIYYSQIVNDFQKGDIAEGYSVSREKKESFPLTVTSAQKNPTAFYLCASSVYHSGSNTEAFFGQGTRLTVV.

The V and J genes are TRBV27 and TRBJ2-7; the match to TRBD2 covers 9 bases. Germline V gene lookup returns CDR1 MNHEY and CDR2 SMNVEV (reference sequence). Unmatched junction bases numbered 8, after V lost 9 bases and J lost 2 bases. The CDR3 consists of 14 residues. The CDR3 coding sequence is TGTGCCAGTCGGTCTAGCGGGGCTACCTACGAGCAGTACTTC. It is translated as CASRSSGATYEQYF.

The V call is TRBV6-5, the J call TRBJ2-2; a possible D gene is TRBD2 (6 bases). V was trimmed by 5 bases and J by 15 bases, leaving 13 bases between them. The germline gives CDR1 MNHEY, CDR2 SVGAGI. This CDR3 contains 11 residues. The chain's CDR3 is CASSLTGVVFF. For the CDR3, the DNA is TGTGCCAGCAGTCTGACGGGGGTGGTGTTTTTT.

The V and J genes are TRBV15 and TRBJ2-2; TRBD2 agrees at 8 bases. This CDR3 region has 17 residues. From germline, CDR1 is LNHNV and CDR2 YYDKDF (reference sequence). With 1 base clipped from V and 3 bases from J, the junction kept 7 bases outside the gene matches. The CDR3: CATSRGMGLVDTGELFF. CDR3 nucleotides: TGTGCCACCAGCAGAGGGATGGGACTAGTCGACACCGGGGAGCTGTTTTTT.

This sequence joins TRBV7-9 and TRBJ1-4; 7 bases are a match to TRBD1. With V trimmed by 5 bases and J by 4 bases, 7 bases remained unmatched. The CDR3 contains 15 residues. Germline CDR1 and CDR2: SEHNR and FQNEAQ (reference sequence). CDR3 nucleotides: TGTGCCAGCAGCCGCGACAGGGCCATTAATGAAAAACTGTTTTTT. Translating gives CASSRDRAINEKLFF.

V is TRBV6-5 and J is TRBJ1-6; perhaps TRBD1 as D (6 bases). Germline lookup yields CDR1 MNHEY and CDR2 SVGAGI. The V end lost 2 bases, the J end lost 7 bases, and 9 bases lay between the germline ends. The CDR3 is 14 residues long. The CDR3 DNA reads TGTGCCAGCAGTTACGCAGGGGAAAATTCACCCCTCCACTTT. It is translated as CASSYAGENSPLHF.

CDR3 protein: CASSRSGTGNSPLHF. The CDR3 coding sequence is TGTGCCAGCAGCAGGTCAGGGACAGGGAATTCACCCCTCCACTTT. The chain employs TRBV5-4 and TRBJ1-6; TRBD1 matches 9 bases. V lost 4 bases and J lost 7; bases outside the gene matches: 6. CDR3 length: 15 amino acids. Germline V lookup: CDR1 SGHNT, CDR2 YYREEE (reference sequence).

The chain couples TRBV18 to TRBJ2-5; 10 bases line up with TRBD1. The germline gives CDR1 KGHSH, CDR2 LQKENI. The CDR3 is 15 residues long. V lost 0 bases to trimming and J lost 2 bases; unmatched junction nucleotides: 0. Here the CDR3 reads CASSPPGQGQETQYF. For the CDR3, the DNA is TGTGCCAGCTCACCACCGGGACAGGGGCAAGAGACCCAGTACTTC.

V is TRBV19 and J is TRBJ2-1; D might be TRBD2 (6 bases). The germline V gene encodes CDR1 LNHDA and CDR2 SQIVND (reference sequence). The CDR3 has 13 amino acids. The germline V and J ends were trimmed by 5 bases and 10 bases, with 15 bases remaining between them. CDR3 coding DNA: TGTGCCAGTAGTGCGGACTGGGGAGGCGAGCAGTTCTTC. This sequence encodes CASSADWGGEQFF.